The following is a T cell receptor (beta chain) sequence with its context. Its antigen is unknown. The input lacks base qualities; no much larger clone sits a single base away. Based on the germline V gene, the CDR1 and CDR2 sequences are SGHDT and YYEEEE. The CDR3 spans 15 residues, from the cysteine through the phenylalanine. Left in the record is the CDR3 DNA by itself, 45 bases read in frame from the first base. V is trimmed back by 4 bases and J by 5 bases, and the junction contains 8 bases that no gene match accounts for. Libraries were made using the immunoSEQ multiplex PCR assay. For the multiplex PCR, a mixture combining 60 forward primers for TCR Vbeta segments and 13 reverse primers for TCR Jbeta segments was used. The CDR3 region of rearranged TCR beta genes was amplified from genomic DNA with a multiplex PCR assay. The amplified TCR beta libraries were sequenced on the Illumina HiSeq System as 87-base-pair reads. Per the authors' processing: Across the 670 or so repertoires, a later analysis counted approximately 83 million unique TCR beta chains, approximately 12 million of which were shared by at least two donors. Raw reads were error-corrected and collapsed into unique sequences by a nearest-neighbor algorithm in which closely related sequences were merged to remove PCR and sequencing errors. To assign V, D and J gene segments, CDR3 sequences were aligned to IMGT reference sequences. For a sequence to be retained, a match of at least six nucleotides was required to both a V gene segment and a J gene segment. A rearrangement was called productive if the CDR3 had no stop codons and remained in frame with V and J, and every other rearrangement was called non-productive. Following IMGT convention, CDR3 was defined as the stretch from the second conserved V-encoded cysteine up to the conserved J-encoded phenylalanine. In an earlier analysis of more than 550 of the donors, sequences lacking an unambiguous match to a single V gene segment were excluded. In an earlier analysis of roughly 600 of the donors, a V segment was called functional when productive rearrangements were above 56.7%, and segregating when the standard deviation between donors exceeded 5%. To diagnose cytomegalovirus status from the catalog of TCR beta chain sequences, a statistical classification framework was built. A later analysis assigned V and J genes by comparing TCR nucleotide sequences with IMGT/GENE-DB human TR gene sequences. In a later analysis, CDR3 sequences and most-parsimonious VDJ recombination scenarios were assigned using the TCRdist pipeline. In a later analysis, each TCR beta chain was defined by its CDR3 amino acid sequence together with its V-gene family, and reads without a unique V-gene family were excluded. To address suspected cross-contamination and a sequencing artifact, a later analysis removed several hundred highly shared, low-generation-probability nucleotide sequences. In a later analysis, a clonal expansion index for each public chain was calculated from normalized within-repertoire ranks of inferred template counts. In a later analysis, generation probabilities were computed using a VDJ recombination model fitted to out-of-frame rearrangements, and the results were checked against IGoR. Hypergeometric tests were used in a later analysis to score TCR-TCR, TCR-HLA and TCR-CMV co-occurrence, with a repertoire-size bias correction applied to the TCR pairs. In a later analysis, false discovery rates were estimated by permuting HLA or CMV assignments 20 times. A later analysis grouped co-occurring TCRs with DBSCAN, adding TCRdist sequence similarity when clustering within HLA-allele-positive subsets. Co-occurrence clustering excluded repertoires with fewer than 30,000 or more than 120,000 public chains, plus five with anomalous nucleotide sharing. What TCRdb holds here is the immuneACCESS table cut down to in-frame rearrangements. Part of the clones is not present; checked against another copy, under half of the missing clones reflect an unresolved V gene, and the others are unexplained. V and J calls plus clone size are reproduced from that table; the DNA served to infer D and trimming. A total of about 130,000 clones appear in this sample, roughly 70% of them only once. About 3.4% of the sample lies in the top ten.

The sample belongs to a study of cytomegalovirus exposure and HLA in healthy donors (dated 2017 in TCRdb). Regarding the complete study: According to an earlier analysis of 587 of the donors, 150 million to 200 million T cells yielded roughly 110 million unique TCR beta sequences and about 300 Gb of sequence data. An early release covering roughly 580 HLA-typed donors comprised 250 to 350 gigabases of sequencing data and 85 million or so unique TCR sequences. Among the approximately 430 genotyped donors, more than 70% belonged to the genetic ancestry cluster associated with self-reported Caucasian donors. The study was designed to test whether signatures of past pathogen exposure could be identified by cataloging public T cell receptors. The T cell repertoires of several hundred subjects were profiled by immunosequencing and related to cytomegalovirus serostatus. Along with the approximately 600-subject first cohort, a separate validation cohort of over a hundred different subjects was used. To predict cytomegalovirus infection status, the study combined high-throughput TCR immunosequencing, statistical association of individual TCRs with disease status, and machine learning. To study patterns of TCR occurrence, a later analysis re-analyzed previously published TCR beta repertoires from 500 to 850 donors and added high-resolution HLA genotyping. Rather than using new phenotypic data, the later analysis identified candidate immune exposures from TCR beta sequences and from how often those sequences occurred across donors. An earlier analysis of around 580 of the donors used high-throughput TCR beta sequencing to judge whether each TCR beta V gene segment behaved as functional or pseudogenic. Donor age, sex, ethnicity and CMV serostatus were compiled together with the repertoire data. A later genetic analysis took genome-wide SNP genotypes for about 55% of the 666 donors and used that subset as a discovery cohort. All discovery cohort repertoires had been generated on a single sequencing platform. Class I and class II HLA loci were covered by the typing at four-digit resolution. The number of typed donors differed by locus: about 629-640 for A, B, C, DRB1 and DQB1; some 500 for DQA1; approximately 600 for DPA1; and around 490 for DPB1. Because of strong linkage in the cohort, roughly five DR-DQ haplotypes were treated as single units for association and clustering. Across roughly 420 genotyped donors of the cohort, an average of approximately 220,000 unique TCR beta nucleotide sequences per donor were sequenced, and roughly 18% of those sequences were non-productive. Broader findings and caveats from the paper: The only immune exposure information available for the cohort was CMV serostatus. Cytomegalovirus status was reported to be diagnosed by the classifier with high specificity and sensitivity in both the original and validation cohorts. In a later genetic analysis, a missense DCLRE1C variant was associated with V-gene and J-gene trimming of TCR beta chains, and the association was replicated in an independent cohort. Strong co-occurrence of HLA alleles, especially DR and DQ, made assigning TCR associations to individual alleles difficult. According to a later analysis, most CMV-associated TCR beta chains appeared to be HLA-restricted, and the HLA associations seemed to be driven largely by CMV exposure. A cluster of highly shared sequence variants was judged likely to represent a technical artifact of the sequencing pipeline. Correlated functional status among segregating V segments might be attributable to linkage disequilibrium, but an unknown experimental factor could not be ruled out. The authors suggested that the approach could potentially be extended to other disease states and immunological phenotypes. Some IMGT-functional V segments, including TRBV6-2 and TRBV6-3, could not be told apart with the 87-base-pair reads, so those segments were excluded. Compared with equally common non-associated chains, HLA-associated TCR beta chains in a later analysis were more clonally expanded and had lower generation probabilities. HLA typing was unavailable for some donors at each locus, so association tests used only the typed subset. In a later analysis, TCR association rates were found to vary across HLA loci, with the most associated TCRs seen for DRB1 alleles and the fewest for HLA-C alleles. A further reported finding was that TCR beta sequences accurately predicted the HLA-A and HLA-B alleles for most subjects in the first cohort. At a false discovery rate of 0.05, a later analysis linked 16,951 TCR beta sequences to specific HLA alleles. In a later analysis, several top co-occurrence clusters were reported to appear linked to parvovirus B19, influenza, CMV and Epstein-Barr virus. While some public TCRs were present in many individuals, most TCR sequences turned up only very rarely across donors. The cohort was sequenced for TCR beta chains only, and without alpha or paired-chain data the features that could be detected were limited. The earlier analysis of 587 of the donors excluded approximately 15 rarely observed V segments, including chromosome 9 orphons, because counts were too low. Roughly uniform sequencing depth across donors was assumed in presence/absence analyses, although this assumption may not hold. Broadly in line with IMGT annotations, most TCR beta V segments showed up in productive rearrangements about 90% or about 30% of the time in an earlier analysis of approximately 640 of the donors. A later genetic analysis reported fewer N-insertions in productive TCRs among donors in an Asian-associated ancestry cluster than the approximately 670-donor mean. In vitro tests confirmed that a few of the cytomegalovirus-associated TCR beta chains recognize cytomegalovirus antigens. The study listed 164 TCR beta chains as associated with cytomegalovirus.

The cohort consisted of 666 healthy bone marrow donors. At the time of sampling, every cohort member was nominally healthy, though immune exposures that went unrecorded were likely present. The donor tested CMV seronegative and was one of the 352 seronegative cohort members. A peripheral blood sample was provided by each donor, and peripheral blood mononuclear cells were used for TCR beta sequencing. The Qiagen DNeasy Blood Extraction Kit was used to extract genomic DNA from the blood cell samples. This clonotype was obtained from a middle-aged man in good health and CMV-seronegative. Recombination linked TRBV5-6 to TRBJ1-5; 8 bases in the junction line up with TRBD1. Sequenced material: PBMCs. The DNA sequence is TGTGCCAGCAGCCGCAAGACAGGGGTGTATCAGCCCCAGCATTTT. Its coded protein is CASSRKTGVYQPQHF.